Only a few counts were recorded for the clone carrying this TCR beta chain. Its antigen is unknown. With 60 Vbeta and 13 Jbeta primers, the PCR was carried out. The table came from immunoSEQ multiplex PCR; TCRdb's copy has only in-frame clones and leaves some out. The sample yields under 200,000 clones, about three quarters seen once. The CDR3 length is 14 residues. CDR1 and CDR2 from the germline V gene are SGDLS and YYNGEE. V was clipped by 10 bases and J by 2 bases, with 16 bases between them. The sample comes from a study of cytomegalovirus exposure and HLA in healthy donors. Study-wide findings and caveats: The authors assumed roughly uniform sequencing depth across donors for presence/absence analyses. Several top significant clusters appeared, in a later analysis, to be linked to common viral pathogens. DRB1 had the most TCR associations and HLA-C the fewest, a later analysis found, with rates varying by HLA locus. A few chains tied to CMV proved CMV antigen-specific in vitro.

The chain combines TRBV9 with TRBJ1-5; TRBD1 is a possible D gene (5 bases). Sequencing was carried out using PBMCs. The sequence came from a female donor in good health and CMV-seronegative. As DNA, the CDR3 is TGTGCCTTGGCGGGGGGAGGGGGCAATCAGCCCCAGCATTTT. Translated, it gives CALAGGGGNQPQHF. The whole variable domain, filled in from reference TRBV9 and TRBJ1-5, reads DSGVTQTPKHLITATGQRVTLRCSPRSGDLSVYWYQQSLDQGLQFLIQYYNGEERAKGNILERFSAQQFPDLHSELNLSSLELGDSALYFCALAGGGGNQPQHFGDGTRLSIL.